This is a list of T cell receptor beta chains from one sample in a study of low-dose radiotherapy and immunotherapy resistance in tumors. TCRdb passed the reads through MiXCR, listing each CDR3 protein once. The sample has some 85,000 distinct CDR3 sequences, approximately 20% seen once; the top ten hold less than 6%. Sequences were derived from PBMCs, sampled before treatment. Every receptor here comes from a male donor with prostate cancer. Each CDR3 is given with its conserved first and last residue. A D gene is named only where the DNA matches it firmly. The size of a clone is reported for some rows only, either as once, few or many, or as a class for expanded clones.

cdr3_aa: CASSLVGAGGYNEQFF
cdr3_nt: TGTGCCAGCAGCTTAGTCGGGGCAGGGGGCTACAATGAGCAGTTCTTC
clone_size: NA
v_call: TRBV11-2
d_call: TRBD1
j_call: TRBJ2-1

cdr3_aa: CARTFKVIRTAQPQHF
cdr3_nt: TGTGCCAGAACTTTTAAAGTAATAAGGACCGCTCAGCCCCAGCATTTT
clone_size: NA
v_call: TRBV25-1
d_call: NA
j_call: TRBJ1-5

cdr3_aa: CASSLEDPSYEQYF
cdr3_nt: TGCGCCAGCAGCTTGGAGGACCCCTCCTACGAGCAGTACTTC
clone_size: many
v_call: TRBV5-1
d_call: NA
j_call: TRBJ2-7

cdr3_aa: CASSPGTTPADTQYF
cdr3_nt: TGCGCCAGCAGTCCCGGGACTACCCCCGCAGATACGCAGTATTTT
clone_size: many
v_call: TRBV5-1
d_call: TRBD2
j_call: TRBJ2-3

cdr3_aa: CASSPWGAQETQYF
cdr3_nt: TGTGCCAGCAGCCCGTGGGGGGCACAAGAGACCCAGTACTTC
clone_size: many
v_call: TRBV5-4
d_call: NA
j_call: TRBJ2-5

cdr3_aa: CASRVGDTGYTF
cdr3_nt: TGTGCCAGTAGGGTGGGGGACACTGGCTACACCTTC
clone_size: many
v_call: TRBV19
d_call: NA
j_call: TRBJ1-2

cdr3_aa: CASRLAGGGDTQYF
cdr3_nt: TGTGCCAGCAGACTAGCGGGAGGTGGAGATACGCAGTATTTT
clone_size: many
v_call: TRBV27
d_call: TRBD2
j_call: TRBJ2-3

cdr3_aa: CASAEGGGYTF
cdr3_nt: TGCGCCAGCGCCGAAGGGGGAGGCTACACCTTC
clone_size: many
v_call: TRBV5-1
d_call: NA
j_call: TRBJ1-2

cdr3_aa: CASSLSWGGYTF
cdr3_nt: TGTGCCAGCAGCTTATCCTGGGGTGGCTACACCTTC
clone_size: many
v_call: TRBV7-2
d_call: NA
j_call: TRBJ1-2

cdr3_aa: CASSGEGINYGYTF
cdr3_nt: TGCGCCAGCAGCGGGGAGGGGATTAACTATGGCTACACCTTC
clone_size: many
v_call: TRBV5-1
d_call: NA
j_call: TRBJ1-2

cdr3_aa: CASSESNTAYEKLFF
cdr3_nt: TGTGCCAGCAGTGAGAGCAACACCGCCTATGAAAAACTGTTTTTT
clone_size: many
v_call: TRBV2
d_call: NA
j_call: TRBJ1-4

cdr3_aa: CASDRDNYGYTF
cdr3_nt: TGTGCCTCTGACAGGGACAACTATGGCTACACCTTC
clone_size: many
v_call: TRBV30
d_call: TRBD1
j_call: TRBJ1-2

cdr3_aa: CAWSVLHFYEQYF
cdr3_nt: TGTGCCTGGAGTGTCCTACACTTCTACGAGCAGTACTTC
clone_size: many
v_call: TRBV30
d_call: NA
j_call: TRBJ2-7

cdr3_aa: CASSDRDRGGYNEQFF
cdr3_nt: TGCGCCAGCAGCGATCGGGACAGGGGAGGCTACAATGAGCAGTTCTTC
clone_size: many
v_call: TRBV4-1
d_call: TRBD1
j_call: TRBJ2-1

cdr3_aa: CASSTPTEKLFF
cdr3_nt: TGTGCCAGCAGCACCCCCACTGAAAAACTGTTTTTT
clone_size: NA
v_call: TRBV7-6
d_call: NA
j_call: TRBJ1-4

cdr3_aa: CASSTGQGGSQPQHF
cdr3_nt: TGTGCCAGTAGTACCGGACAGGGTGGATCTCAGCCCCAGCATTTT
clone_size: many
v_call: TRBV19
d_call: TRBD1
j_call: TRBJ1-5

cdr3_aa: CSAREHGTVGEKLFF
cdr3_nt: TGCAGTGCTAGAGAACACGGGACGGTAGGCGAAAAACTGTTTTTT
clone_size: many
v_call: TRBV20-1
d_call: NA
j_call: TRBJ1-4

cdr3_aa: CASSARAGSIYNEQFF
cdr3_nt: TGTGCCAGCAGTGCTAGGGCCGGGAGTATTTACAATGAGCAGTTCTTC
clone_size: NA
v_call: TRBV2
d_call: NA
j_call: TRBJ2-1

cdr3_aa: CSARTGVRGNEQFF
cdr3_nt: TGCAGCGCCCGGACGGGGGTGAGGGGCAATGAGCAGTTCTTC
clone_size: many
v_call: TRBV29-1
d_call: NA
j_call: TRBJ2-1

cdr3_aa: CASRLAGGRLLNEQFF
cdr3_nt: TGTGCCAGTCGACTAGCGGGGGGCCGCCTCCTCAATGAGCAGTTCTTC
clone_size: many
v_call: TRBV7-2
d_call: TRBD2
j_call: TRBJ2-1

cdr3_aa: CASSTTRSVGNTIYF
cdr3_nt: TGTGCCAGCAGCACAACCCGGTCGGTCGGAAACACCATATATTTT
clone_size: NA
v_call: TRBV9
d_call: NA
j_call: TRBJ1-3

cdr3_aa: CASSHSRDTQYF
cdr3_nt: TGTGCCAGCAGCCACAGTAGGGATACGCAGTATTTT
clone_size: many
v_call: TRBV3-1
d_call: NA
j_call: TRBJ2-3

cdr3_aa: CASTGTNSNQPQHF
cdr3_nt: TGTGCCAGTACTGGGACAAATAGCAATCAGCCCCAGCATTTT
clone_size: many
v_call: TRBV19
d_call: NA
j_call: TRBJ1-5

cdr3_aa: CASSYGLEGDTQYF
cdr3_nt: TGTGCCAGCAGTTACGGGCTCGAGGGAGATACGCAGTATTTT
clone_size: few
v_call: TRBV6-6
d_call: NA
j_call: TRBJ2-3

cdr3_aa: CASSRIATYTGELFFF
cdr3_nt: NA
clone_size: NA
v_call: TRBV5-6
d_call: NA
j_call: TRBJ2-2

cdr3_aa: CASSRRAAGNEQFF
cdr3_nt: TGTGCCAGCAGCCGCAGGGCCGCGGGTAATGAGCAGTTCTTC
clone_size: many
v_call: TRBV6-2/TRBV6-3
d_call: NA
j_call: TRBJ2-1

cdr3_aa: CASTPGSPMGTDTQYF
cdr3_nt: TGTGCCAGCACCCCGGGGTCACCCATGGGCACAGATACGCAGTATTTT
clone_size: NA
v_call: TRBV25-1
d_call: NA
j_call: TRBJ2-3

cdr3_aa: CASSFSLAGGEQYF
cdr3_nt: TGTGCCAGCAGCTTTTCACTAGCGGGCGGAGAGCAGTACTTC
clone_size: many
v_call: TRBV7-8
d_call: TRBD2
j_call: TRBJ2-7

cdr3_aa: CASSGMVKNEQFF
cdr3_nt: TGCGCCAGCAGCGGGATGGTTAAGAATGAGCAGTTCTTC
clone_size: many
v_call: TRBV5-1
d_call: NA
j_call: TRBJ2-1

cdr3_aa: CASTAAMNTEAFF
cdr3_nt: TGTGCCAGCACGGCGGCTATGAACACTGAAGCTTTCTTT
clone_size: many
v_call: TRBV2
d_call: NA
j_call: TRBJ1-1

cdr3_aa: CASKGLAGNIQYF
cdr3_nt: TGTGCCAGTAAGGGACTAGCGGGAAACATTCAGTACTTC
clone_size: many
v_call: TRBV19
d_call: TRBD2
j_call: TRBJ2-4

cdr3_aa: CASSYGVGTLFEETQYF
cdr3_nt: TGTGCCAGCAGTTACGGTGTCGGAACACTATTCGAGGAGACCCAGTACTTC
clone_size: many
v_call: TRBV6-2/TRBV6-3
d_call: NA
j_call: TRBJ2-5

cdr3_aa: CASSPKGRLGGEQYF
cdr3_nt: TGTGCCAGCAGCCCGAAGGGTCGGCTAGGGGGCGAGCAGTACTTC
clone_size: NA
v_call: TRBV7-2
d_call: NA
j_call: TRBJ2-7

cdr3_aa: CASTDLSSNEKLFF
cdr3_nt: TGTGCCAGTACCGACCTCAGTTCTAATGAAAAACTGTTTTTT
clone_size: many
v_call: TRBV19
d_call: NA
j_call: TRBJ1-4

cdr3_aa: CASSQIGNSEQFF
cdr3_nt: TGTGCCAGCAGTCAGATTGGTAATTCTGAGCAGTTCTTC
clone_size: many
v_call: TRBV7-9
d_call: NA
j_call: TRBJ2-1